What follows are 19 T cell receptor beta chains derived from one specimen sequenced in a study of shared clonotypes between healthy human individuals. The naive CD8 subset, CD45RO-negative cells positively selected for CCR7, excluded terminally differentiated effector memory CD45RA+ cells. Produced via immunoSEQ multiplex PCR; TCRdb's table is partial and in-frame only. This table has 500,000 to 700,000 clones, roughly 95% appearing once. The sample comprised naive CD8+ T cells sorted from blood. These receptors came from a young woman in good health.

The chain is built from TRBV7-9 and TRBJ2-7; 8 bases are shared with TRBD2. J gave up 0 bases and V 4 bases, and 2 bases lay outside the gene matches. CDR3 length equals 14 residues. Germline assignment: CDR1 SEHNR and CDR2 FQNEAQ (reference sequence). DNA of the CDR3: TGTGCCAGCAGCTCCAGCGGGAGCTCCTACGAGCAGTACTTC. Protein sequence: CASSSSGSSYEQYF.

The rearrangement links TRBV9 to TRBJ2-7; a weak D match, TRBD1 (5 bases). This CDR3 has 16 residues. Germline-derived CDR1 and CDR2 are SGDLS and YYNGEE. Deletions cut 0 bases from V and 7 bases from J, with 20 bases between. The CDR3 reads CASSVEVEIGTGEQYF. The DNA for the CDR3 is TGTGCCAGCAGCGTAGAGGTGGAGATAGGAACAGGTGAGCAGTACTTC. The full variable domain, rest sourced from reference TRBV9 and TRBJ2-7, is DSGVTQTPKHLITATGQRVTLRCSPRSGDLSVYWYQQSLDQGLQFLIQYYNGEERAKGNILERFSAQQFPDLHSELNLSSLELGDSALYFCASSVEVEIGTGEQYFGPGTRLTVT.

This chain joins TRBV15 and TRBJ2-1; D is ambiguous. Trimming cost V 7 bases and J 15 bases, with 16 bases left between them. The CDR3 is 11 amino acids. Germline assignment: CDR1 LNHNV and CDR2 YYDKDF (reference sequence). The DNA of the CDR3 is TGTGCCACCACAGCTGGGTCTGCCCCGTTCTTC. Translated: CATTAGSAPFF.

The genes are TRBV2 and TRBJ2-1, with D maybe TRBD1 (7 bases). The CDR3 is made up of 12 amino acids. CDR1 SNHLY and CDR2 FYNNEI come from the germline V gene. CDR3 sequence: CAEGGGANEQFF. The CDR3 bases are TGTGCAGAAGGGGGCGGGGCCAATGAGCAGTTCTTC.

The chain uses TRBV27 and TRBJ1-4; D call uncertain. Germline V gene sequence: CDR1 MNHEY, CDR2 SMNVEV (reference sequence). The CDR3 spans 14 residues. V lost 5 bases and J lost 7, with 14 bases in between. The CDR3 sequence: CASSPYGLSEKLFF. CDR3 in DNA: TGTGCCAGCAGTCCCTACGGGTTAAGTGAAAAACTGTTTTTT.

The rearrangement joins TRBV9 to TRBJ2-1; D uncertain. Trimming took 0 bases from V and 0 from J, leaving 10 bases between them. The CDR3 spans 16 residues. Germline CDR1 and CDR2: SGDLS and YYNGEE. The CDR3 sequence: CASSVVFASSYNEQFF. As DNA, the CDR3 is TGTGCCAGCAGCGTAGTATTCGCGAGCTCCTACAATGAGCAGTTCTTC.

Only one count was recorded for this clone. The chain uses TRBV2 and TRBJ2-5; 8 positions match TRBD2. The germline V gene encodes CDR1 SNHLY and CDR2 FYNNEI. V lost 0 bases to trimming and J lost 1 base; unmatched junction nucleotides: 4. CDR3 size: 16 residues. Here the CDR3 reads CASSEARGVGQETQYF. DNA for the CDR3: TGTGCCAGCAGTGAAGCGCGGGGGGTTGGCCAAGAGACCCAGTACTTC.

CDR3 sequence (DNA): TGCAGTGCTTATTACTGGAATGAGCAGTTCTTC. Its translation: CSAYYWNEQFF. This rearrangement joins TRBV20-1 to TRBJ2-1, with D unclear. V was cut by 5 bases and J by 7 bases, with 9 bases left in between. The CDR3 totals 11 residues. CDR1 and CDR2 from the germline V gene are DFQATT and SNEGSKA (reference sequence).

CDR3 nucleotides: TGTGCCAGCAGCTCTAGCTCCGGGACTACCTTCTATGGCTACACCTTC. Residues: CASSSSSGTTFYGYTF. This chain links TRBV7-9 with TRBJ1-2, with a weak D call TRBD1 (5 bases). CDR1 SEHNR and CDR2 FQNEAQ come from the germline V gene (reference sequence). The ends were cut back, 4 bases at V and 4 bases at J, with 19 bases in the middle. The length of the CDR3 is 16 residues.

The chain carries TRBV29-1 and TRBJ2-2, with D uncertain. Germline CDR1 and CDR2: SQVTM and ANQGSEA. Deletions cut 7 bases from V and 7 bases from J, with 13 bases between. The CDR3 sequence is 12 residues long. CDR3 nucleotides: TGCAGCGCTAAGTGGGCGGACGGGGAGCTGTTTTTT. Amino acids: CSAKWADGELFF.

The V call is TRBV5-4, the J call TRBJ2-7, with a possible D match to TRBD2 (6 bases). V lost 2 bases and J 6 bases, leaving 12 bases between the germline ends. From germline, CDR1 is SGHNT and CDR2 YYREEE (reference sequence). This CDR3 is built from 13 residues. CDR3 protein: CASSFSGSGEQYF. The CDR3 bases are TGTGCCAGCAGCTTTAGCGGCTCGGGCGAGCAGTACTTC. Drawing the rest from reference TRBV5-4 and TRBJ2-7, the complete variable domain is ETGVTQSPTHLIKTRGQQVTLRCSSQSGHNTVSWYQQALGQGPQFIFQYYREEENGRGNFPPRFSGLQFPNYSSELNVNALELDDSALYLCASSFSGSGEQYFGPGTRLTVT.

The V and J genes are TRBV7-9 and TRBJ2-2, with 11 bases lining up with TRBD2. V lost 4 bases to trimming and J lost 6 bases; unmatched junction nucleotides: 4. The CDR3 is 15 residues long. Germline CDR1 SEHNR, CDR2 FQNEAQ (reference sequence). This CDR3 reads CASSSGTSGPGELFF. The CDR3, as DNA: TGTGCCAGCAGCTCTGGGACTAGCGGTCCCGGGGAGCTGTTTTTT.

The chain employs TRBV15 and TRBJ1-1; D gene unclear. V was cut by 5 bases and J by 0 bases, with 10 bases left in between. The CDR3 is made up of 14 amino acids. The germline V gene encodes CDR1 LNHNV and CDR2 YYDKDF (reference sequence). CDR3 protein: CATSVSLMNTEAFF. For the CDR3, the DNA is TGTGCCACCAGCGTCAGCCTCATGAACACTGAAGCTTTCTTT. The whole variable domain, remainder taken from reference TRBV15 and TRBJ1-1, is DAMVIQNPRYQVTQFGKPVTLSCSQTLNHNVMYWYQQKSSQAPKLLFHYYDKDFNNEADTPDNFQSRRPNTSFCFLDIRSPGLGDTAMYLCATSVSLMNTEAFFGQGTRLTVV.

The J gene is TRBJ1-6, the V gene TRBV20-1; no firm D call. Per the germline V gene, CDR1 is DFQATT and CDR2 is SNEGSKA (reference sequence). V lost 6 bases to trimming and J lost 14 bases, with 14 bases between them. The CDR3 is 11 amino acids. The CDR3 DNA follows: TGCAGTGCCCGCCCGGGGAGGTCCCTCCACTTT. Translating gives CSARPGRSLHF.

The chain uses TRBV29-1 and TRBJ2-7, with 8 bases that match TRBD1. Germline V CDR1 and CDR2: SQVTM, ANQGSEA. The CDR3 loop spans 16 amino acids. Losses at the gene ends were 0 bases for V and 1 base for J; bases not matched to a gene: 8. The CDR3 nucleotides are TGCAGCGTTGAAGATCGTTACAGGGGGAAATCCTACGAGCAGTACTTC. Amino acids: CSVEDRYRGKSYEQYF.

This chain uses TRBV19 with TRBJ1-5, with 9 bases that match TRBD1. The CDR3 consists of 18 residues. The junction had 13 bases not matched to a gene; V was cut back by 5 bases and J by 2 bases. The germline V gene encodes CDR1 LNHDA and CDR2 SQIVND (reference sequence). The CDR3 region is CASSSRDRDPVGNQPQHF. The CDR3 region has the DNA TGTGCCAGTAGTTCTAGGGACAGGGACCCCGTTGGCAATCAGCCCCAGCATTTT. The full variable domain, with the rest looked up from reference TRBV19 and TRBJ1-5, is DGGITQSPKYLFRKEGQNVTLSCEQNLNHDAMYWYRQDPGQGLRLIYYSQIVNDFQKGDIAEGYSVSREKKESFPLTVTSAQKNPTAFYLCASSSRDRDPVGNQPQHFGDGTRLSIL.

CDR3 amino acids: CASSATGTGNEKLFF. The CDR3 DNA sequence: TGTGCCAGCAGTGCGACCGGGACCGGCAATGAAAAACTGTTTTTT. This rearrangement joins TRBV7-9 to TRBJ1-4; D possibly corresponds to TRBD1 (5 bases). The CDR3 loop spans 15 amino acids. The V and J ends lost 6 bases and 5 bases respectively, with 16 bases between them. Germline loops: CDR1 SEHNR, CDR2 FQNEAQ (reference sequence).

V usage is TRBV5-4 and J usage is TRBJ2-7, with no clear D. The germline V and J ends were trimmed by 4 bases and 4 bases, with 18 bases remaining between them. The CDR3 spans 15 residues. Per the germline V gene, CDR1 is SGHNT and CDR2 is YYREEE (reference sequence). CDR3 in DNA: TGTGCCAGCAGCCCCTCGGGCTCTGACGAATACGAGCAGTACTTC. Its protein is CASSPSGSDEYEQYF.

This chain connects TRBV2 to TRBJ1-3, with D unclear. Trimming took off 1 base at V and 6 bases at J, with 1 base between the two ends. Germline CDR1 is SNHLY and CDR2 is FYNNEI. The CDR3 sequence is 11 residues long. The chain's CDR3 is CASSEENTIYF. The CDR3 nucleotides are TGTGCCAGCAGTGAAGAAAACACCATATATTTT.